In its sample, the clone carrying this T cell receptor (beta chain) was seen a few times. Profiled with immunoSEQ multiplex PCR; TCRdb holds only in-frame clones, not every one. The sample has tens of thousands of clones, around nine tenths seen once. This specimen comes from a study of control samples from healthy donors and cancer patients. The source is a woman in her forties or fifties with colorectal cancer. Material for sequencing was PBMCs.

The CDR3 loop reads CASSTQTAPSSPLHF. The CDR3 region has the DNA TGTGCCAGCAGCACTCAGACTGCCCCATCATCACCCCTCCACTTT. The chain couples TRBV7-8 to TRBJ1-6; D is unclear. Germline-derived CDR1 and CDR2 are SGHVS and FQNEAQ. The CDR3 has 15 residues. Trimming shortened V by 5 bases and J by 10 bases, and 18 bases separated the two germline ends.